This is a list of T cell receptor beta chains from one sample in a study of radiation and T cells in renal cell carcinoma. Sequencing used immunoSEQ multiplex PCR; TCRdb keeps in-frame clones, though not all of them. The sample includes some 100,000 clones, 82% of them seen just once. The sequencing here drew on blood, taken from a patient whose treatment included radiotherapy and nephrectomy. The source is a man in his 60s with renal cell carcinoma. Both conserved end residues are part of each CDR3. Size tells how often a clone was seen (once, few, many) or the class of an expanded clone, and some rows leave it out.

v_call: TRBV6-1
j_call: TRBJ2-7
clone_size: NA
cdr3_aa: CASSPPWDYYEQYF

v_call: TRBV10-3
j_call: TRBJ2-7
clone_size: NA
cdr3_aa: CAISDIDSYEQYF

v_call: TRBV27
j_call: TRBJ2-3
clone_size: NA
cdr3_aa: CASSLSWLAADTQYF

v_call: TRBV7-9
j_call: TRBJ2-1
clone_size: NA
cdr3_aa: CASSLAGTTHEQFF

v_call: TRBV10-2
j_call: TRBJ2-3
clone_size: NA
cdr3_aa: CASSEGSGRSTDTQYF

v_call: TRBV5-1
j_call: TRBJ1-1
clone_size: medium-sized
cdr3_aa: CASSLVPSNTEAFF

v_call: TRBV19
j_call: TRBJ2-2
clone_size: NA
cdr3_aa: CASSYSPFANTGELFF

v_call: TRBV7-2
j_call: TRBJ2-4
clone_size: NA
cdr3_aa: CASSPGGTPGGKNIQYF

v_call: TRBV6-1
j_call: TRBJ2-7
clone_size: NA
cdr3_aa: CASRDRDRGHYEQYF

v_call: TRBV7-9
j_call: TRBJ2-3
clone_size: once
cdr3_aa: CASGIGGPVHTQYF

v_call: TRBV5-6
j_call: TRBJ2-1
clone_size: NA
cdr3_aa: CASSFPTSGRSHEQFF

v_call: TRBV7-9
j_call: TRBJ2-1
clone_size: NA
cdr3_aa: CASSPEDRYYNEQFF

v_call: TRBV2
j_call: TRBJ1-4
clone_size: NA
cdr3_aa: CASSDQGANEKLFF

v_call: TRBV25-1
j_call: TRBJ1-2
clone_size: NA
cdr3_aa: CASSEQGTGRYGYTF

v_call: TRBV30
j_call: TRBJ2-2
clone_size: NA
cdr3_aa: CAWKLPGTTNTGELFF

v_call: TRBV6-6
j_call: TRBJ2-3
clone_size: NA
cdr3_aa: CASRGRGGTSTDTQYF

v_call: TRBV7-2
j_call: TRBJ2-1
clone_size: NA
cdr3_aa: CASSLGLRGGVQFF

v_call: TRBV5-1
j_call: TRBJ1-2
clone_size: NA
cdr3_aa: CASSPDTGGYNYGYTF

v_call: TRBV28
j_call: TRBJ2-7
clone_size: NA
cdr3_aa: CASSSSGRSGRSWEQYF

v_call: TRBV21-1
j_call: TRBJ2-4
clone_size: NA
cdr3_aa: CASSSQDSLAKNIQYF

v_call: TRBV19
j_call: TRBJ2-2
clone_size: NA
cdr3_aa: CASSREQGTGELFF

v_call: TRBV18
j_call: TRBJ2-3
clone_size: NA
cdr3_aa: CASSPLHPGEGSWTDTQYF

v_call: TRBV10-3
j_call: TRBJ2-3
clone_size: NA
cdr3_aa: CATRTPRGPDTQYF

v_call: TRBV2
j_call: TRBJ1-4
clone_size: NA
cdr3_aa: CASSEPGQGGEKLFF

v_call: TRBV28
j_call: TRBJ2-7
clone_size: NA
cdr3_aa: CASSPGLAGTYEQYF

v_call: TRBV25-1
j_call: TRBJ2-7
clone_size: NA
cdr3_aa: CASSPRVGWEQYF

v_call: TRBV5-5
j_call: TRBJ2-6
clone_size: NA
cdr3_aa: CASSLGGSGANVLTF

v_call: TRBV29-1
j_call: TRBJ2-1
clone_size: NA
cdr3_aa: CSVLAASYNEQFF

v_call: TRBV2
j_call: TRBJ1-2
clone_size: once
cdr3_aa: CASSENRPTGGYTF

v_call: TRBV18
j_call: TRBJ2-6
clone_size: NA
cdr3_aa: CASSPSLAGTSGANVLTF